These 4 T cell receptor beta chains were all obtained from the same sample, sequenced in a study of identical twins. Using its own MiXCR run on the 5' RACE reads, TCRdb lists one record per CDR3 protein. The sample lists more than 350,000 distinct CDR3 sequences, approximately 8.8% seen once, with about 8.1% in the top ten. The specimen was naive T cells sorted from blood. The receptors shown here come from a woman aged 45-65 years in good health.

This clonotype has a count of ten or more. CDR3: CSAELAGGFNIQYF. The CDR3 DNA follows: TGCAGTGCTGAACTAGCGGGAGGGTTTAACATTCAGTACTTC. J is TRBJ2-4 and V is TRBV20-1; TRBD2 matches at 13 bases. The CDR3 consists of 14 residues. Germline CDR1 reads DFQATT; CDR2 reads SNEGSKA (reference sequence). V gave up 5 bases and J gave up 7 bases; unmatched junction bases: 5.

The sample holds a few counts of this clonotype. The V gene is TRBV29-1, the J gene TRBJ2-5; a weak D match, TRBD1 (6 bases). The germline V and J ends were trimmed by 4 bases and 2 bases, with 8 bases remaining between them. CDR3 length equals 12 residues. The germline V gene has CDR1 SQVTM and CDR2 ANQGSEA. CDR3 sequence (DNA): TGCAGCGTTGGGACAGCGCAAGAGACCCAGTACTTC. This translates into CSVGTAQETQYF. Together with reference TRBV29-1 and TRBJ2-5, the CDR3 gives the full variable domain: SAVISQKPSRDICQRGTSLTIQCQVDSQVTMMFWYRQQPGQSLTLIATANQGSEATYESGFVIDKFPISRPNLTFSTLTVSNMSPEDSSIYLCSVGTAQETQYFGPGTRLLVL.

The chain links TRBV11-3 to TRBJ2-1, with 9 bases matching TRBD2. Trimming cost V 0 bases and J 2 bases; bases outside gene matches: 2. CDR3 length: 16 residues. The germline CDR1 and CDR2 sequences are SGHNT and YENEEA. CDR3 DNA: TGTGCCAGCAGCTTAGAAGGCGGGAGGGCCTACAATGAGCAGTTCTTC. It translates to CASSLEGGRAYNEQFF.

This clonotype was seen a handful of times. The chain links TRBV20-1 to TRBJ2-7, with D perhaps matching TRBD1 or TRBD2 (5 bases each). Germline values: CDR1 DFQATT, CDR2 SNEGSKA (reference sequence). V was shortened by 0 bases and J by 0 bases, with 12 bases between the two germline ends. The CDR3 runs to 15 residues. The CDR3 nucleotides read TGCAGTGCTAGAGATGAGGGGCGGTTCTCCTACGAGCAGTACTTC. It codes for CSARDEGRFSYEQYF.